These 14 T cell receptor beta chains came from one sample sequenced in a study of blood T cells in healthy people across ages. Combining a sample-barcoded 5' primer with a J-beta primer mix, a second PCR ran for roughly 6 to 11 cycles. TCRdb ran MiXCR on the 5' RACE reads and lists one entry per CDR3 protein. The sample consists of more than 1 million distinct CDR3 sequences, under 55% of them appearing once. Specimen: blood. The receptors derive from a woman aged 55-69 years in good health.

This rearrangement joins TRBV12-3 or TRBV12-4 to TRBJ2-1; 7 bases are shared with TRBD1. The CDR3 extends over 13 amino acids. V was pared by 8 bases and J by 10 bases, with 11 bases of the junction left unmatched. CDR3 nucleotide sequence: TGTGCCAGCGGAAGACAGGGAGTTATAGAGCAGTTCTTC. As protein: CASGRQGVIEQFF.

The genes are TRBV14 and TRBJ1-1; D is unclear. The V gene's germline CDR1 is SGHDN and CDR2 FVKESK. V was shortened by 1 base and J by 4 bases, with 13 bases between the two germline ends. There are 15 residues in the CDR3. CDR3 in DNA: TGTGCCAGCAGCCAAGTTTTAGGGTTGGGCACTGAAGCTTTCTTT. Translated, it gives CASSQVLGLGTEAFF. Filled out from reference TRBV14 and TRBJ1-1, the complete variable domain reads EAGVTQFPSHSVIEKGQTVTLRCDPISGHDNLYWYRRVMGKEIKFLLHFVKESKQDESGMPNNRFLAERTGGTYSTLKVQPAELEDSGVYFCASSQVLGLGTEAFFGQGTRLTVV.

The rearrangement uses TRBV7-2 and TRBJ2-2, with TRBD2 matching over 7 bases. J lost 6 bases, V lost 8 bases, and 3 bases had no gene match. CDR1 SGHTA and CDR2 FQGNSA come from the germline V gene. The CDR3 has 12 amino acids. The CDR3 nucleotides read TGTGCCAGCGGGAGGGCGGCCGGGGAGCTGTTTTTT. Translating gives CASGRAAGELFF.

This chain connects TRBV20-1 to TRBJ2-5; D is uncertain. The V end was cut by 0 bases, the J end by 0 bases, with 14 bases between. CDR3 length equals 16 residues. Germline V gene lookup returns CDR1 DFQATT and CDR2 SNEGSKA (reference sequence). Here the CDR3 reads CSARDSGGTNQETQYF. The DNA of the CDR3 is TGCAGTGCTAGAGATTCGGGCGGTACAAACCAAGAGACCCAGTACTTC.

V and J are TRBV14 and TRBJ2-1, with a possible D match to TRBD2 (5 bases). Trimming pared 0 bases from V and 9 bases from J, leaving 15 bases between. From germline, CDR1 is SGHDN and CDR2 FVKESK. This CDR3 comprises 15 residues. The CDR3 region has the DNA TGTGCCAGCAGCCAAGATGGCCTAGCTCTCCGTGAGCAGTTCTTC. This gives the protein CASSQDGLALREQFF.

J is TRBJ2-7 and V is TRBV20-1; D may be TRBD2 (5 bases). The CDR3 runs 15 residues. V lost 0 bases and J 2 bases, leaving 14 bases between the germline ends. Looked up from germline, CDR1 is DFQATT and CDR2 is SNEGSKA (reference sequence). DNA of the CDR3: TGCAGTGCTAGAGATATACGGACTGCCACCTACGAGCAGTACTTC. This translates into CSARDIRTATYEQYF.

The J gene is TRBJ1-5, the V gene TRBV5-8, with TRBD1 identical over 8 bases. This CDR3 spans 15 amino acids. V was pared by 4 bases and J by 5 bases, with 8 bases of the junction left unmatched. In germline, CDR1 is SGHTS, CDR2 YDEGEE. CDR3 region: CASSPGQGLYQPQHF. In DNA, the CDR3 is TGTGCCAGCAGCCCTGGACAGGGCCTCTATCAGCCCCAGCATTTT. Together with reference TRBV5-8 and TRBJ1-5, the CDR3 gives the full variable domain: EAGVTQSPTHLIKTRGQQATLRCSPISGHTSVYWYQQALGLGLQFLLWYDEGEERNRGNFPPRFSGRQFPNYSSELNVNALELEDSALYLCASSPGQGLYQPQHFGDGTRLSIL.

A word on this clonotype: One junction end disagrees with the germline gene, perhaps due to a read error. The J gene is TRBJ1-2, the V gene TRBV12-3 or TRBV12-4; maybe TRBD1 (5 bases). The CDR3 length is 15 residues. The DNA for the CDR3 is TGTGCCAGCAGTGGGGTCTTTGGGGCAGCCTATGGCCACACCTTC. Its translation is CASSGVFGAAYGHTF.

The chain employs TRBV7-9 and TRBJ2-2; weak D call: TRBD1 (5 bases). Trimming took off 5 bases at V and 6 bases at J, with 10 bases between the two ends. CDR1 SEHNR and CDR2 FQNEAQ come from the germline V gene (reference sequence). The CDR3 is made up of 13 amino acids. CDR3 in DNA: TGTGCCAGCAGCGGTGTAGGGGCCGGGGAGCTGTTTTTT. Its translation is CASSGVGAGELFF.

V gene TRBV20-1 combines with J gene TRBJ2-3; possible D gene TRBD1, 6 bases. Trimming cost V 6 bases and J 8 bases, with 24 bases left between them. Germline loops: CDR1 DFQATT, CDR2 SNEGSKA (reference sequence). CDR3 length: 15 residues. The DNA of the CDR3 is TGCAGTGCCGCTGGGACACGCTCTCTCCAGGGTACGCAGTATTTT. As protein: CSAAGTRSLQGTQYF.

The V gene is TRBV5-6, the J gene TRBJ2-7, with D possibly matching TRBD1 (7 bases). CDR1 SGHDT and CDR2 YYEEEE come from the germline V gene. The CDR3 runs to 15 residues. The V and J ends lost 0 bases and 6 bases respectively, with 16 bases between them. In DNA, the CDR3 is TGTGCCAGCAGCTTGGAACCAGGGGGGATCGGCGAGCAGTACTTC. Protein: CASSLEPGGIGEQYF.

V is TRBV5-1 and J is TRBJ2-1; 9 positions agree with TRBD1. The CDR3 spans 15 residues. Germline assignment: CDR1 SGHRS and CDR2 YFSETQ. V gave up 4 bases and J gave up 7 bases; unmatched junction bases: 9. The CDR3 region has the DNA TGCGCCAGCAGCATCGCCGGGACAGGGAAGAATGAGCAGTTCTTC. Protein sequence: CASSIAGTGKNEQFF.

This clonotype was recorded a few times. V is TRBV13 and J is TRBJ2-1; 10 nucleotides agree with TRBD2. Germline assignment: CDR1 PRHDT and CDR2 FYEKMQ (reference sequence). The CDR3 is made up of 16 amino acids. The V gene end was trimmed by 0 bases and the J gene end by 3 bases; junction bases not matched to a gene: 2. DNA for the CDR3: TGTGCCAGCAGCTTAGGACTAGCGGGGATCTACAATGAGCAGTTCTTC. It translates to CASSLGLAGIYNEQFF. Using reference TRBV13 and TRBJ2-1 for the parts outside the CDR3, the full variable domain is AAGVIQSPRHLIKEKRETATLKCYPIPRHDTVYWYQQGPGQDPQFLISFYEKMQSDKGSIPDRFSAQQFSDYHSELNMSSLELGDSALYFCASSLGLAGIYNEQFFGPGTRLTVL.

This chain connects TRBV20-1 to TRBJ2-4; 12 positions match TRBD2. The assigned J gene may be wrong: the sequence end matches TRBJ2-7 better. The CDR3 consists of 15 residues. From germline, CDR1 is DFQATT and CDR2 SNEGSKA (reference sequence). The CDR3 DNA reads as TGCAGTGCTAGCCCGGAGACTAGCGGGAGAGGCGAGCAGTACTTC. Its translation is CSASPETSGRGEQYF.